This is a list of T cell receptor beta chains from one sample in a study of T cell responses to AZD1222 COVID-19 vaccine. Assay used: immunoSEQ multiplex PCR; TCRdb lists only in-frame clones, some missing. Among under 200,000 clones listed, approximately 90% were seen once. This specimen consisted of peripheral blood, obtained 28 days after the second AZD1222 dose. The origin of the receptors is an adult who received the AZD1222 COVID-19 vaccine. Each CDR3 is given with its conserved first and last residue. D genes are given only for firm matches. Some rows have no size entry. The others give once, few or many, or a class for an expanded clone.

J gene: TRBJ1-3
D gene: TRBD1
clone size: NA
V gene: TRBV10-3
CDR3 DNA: TGTGCCACGACAGGGGACGTCTCTGGAAACACCATATATTTT
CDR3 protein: CATTGDVSGNTIYF

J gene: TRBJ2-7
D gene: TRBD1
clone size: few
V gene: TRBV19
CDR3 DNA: TGTGCCAGTAGTATAAGCAGGGGGACCTACGAGCAGTACTTC
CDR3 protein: CASSISRGTYEQYF

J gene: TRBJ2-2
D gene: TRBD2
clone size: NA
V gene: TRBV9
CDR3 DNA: TGTGCCAGCAGCGAACCGGGGAGGGGTAACACCGGGGAGCTGTTTTTT
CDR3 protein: CASSEPGRGNTGELFF

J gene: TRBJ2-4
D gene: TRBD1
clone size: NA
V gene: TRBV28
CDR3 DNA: TGTGCCAGCAGTTTGGGACAGGGGAGAGCCAAAAACATTCAGTACTTC
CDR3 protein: CASSLGQGRAKNIQYF

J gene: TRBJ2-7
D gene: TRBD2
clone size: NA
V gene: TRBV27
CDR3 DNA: TGTGCCAGCAAATCCGGGACTAGCGGGACCTACGAGCAGTACTTC
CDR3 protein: CASKSGTSGTYEQYF

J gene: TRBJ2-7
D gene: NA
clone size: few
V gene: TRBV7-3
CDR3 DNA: TGTGCCAGCAGCCGTTCCGCAGTTGGCGAGCAGTACTTC
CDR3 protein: CASSRSAVGEQYF

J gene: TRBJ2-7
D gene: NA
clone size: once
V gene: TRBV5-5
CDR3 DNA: TGTGCCAGCAGCTGGACTGCCCTAACCTACGAGCAGTACTTC
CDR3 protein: CASSWTALTYEQYF

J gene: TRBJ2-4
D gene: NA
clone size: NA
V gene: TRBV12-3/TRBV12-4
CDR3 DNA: TGTGCCAGCACCCGGGACGGTCCCTTAAGGTACTTC
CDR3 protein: CASTRDGPLRYF

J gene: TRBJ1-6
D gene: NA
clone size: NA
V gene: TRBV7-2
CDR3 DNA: TGTGCCAGCAGCCCGGACAGTAATTCACCCCTCCACTTT
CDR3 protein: CASSPDSNSPLHF

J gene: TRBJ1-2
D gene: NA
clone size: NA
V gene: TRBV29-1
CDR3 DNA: TGCAGCGTTGATGGTCAGGGACACGGCTACACCTTC
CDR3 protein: CSVDGQGHGYTF

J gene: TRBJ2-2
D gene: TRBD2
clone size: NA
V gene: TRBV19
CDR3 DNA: TGTGCCAGTGGCAGGGAGGTTCTAGCGGGAGGGCCGATGGGGACCGGGGAGCTGTTTTTT
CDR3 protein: CASGREVLAGGPMGTGELFF

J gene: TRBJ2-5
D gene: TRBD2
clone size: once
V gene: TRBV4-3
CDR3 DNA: TGCGCCAGCAGCCAAGAGGGAGCGGGAGGAGGGCAAGAGACCCAGTACTTC
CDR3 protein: CASSQEGAGGGQETQYF

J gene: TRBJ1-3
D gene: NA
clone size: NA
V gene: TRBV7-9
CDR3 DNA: TGTGCCAGCAGCTCCGTATCTGGAAACACCATATATTTT
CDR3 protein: CASSSVSGNTIYF

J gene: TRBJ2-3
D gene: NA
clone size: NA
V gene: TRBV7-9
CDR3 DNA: TGTGCCAGCAGCCCTGGACAGTACACAGATACGCAGTATTTT
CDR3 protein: CASSPGQYTDTQYF

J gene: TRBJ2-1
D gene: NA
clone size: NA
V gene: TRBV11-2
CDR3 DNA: TGTGCCAGCAGCTTAGATCTCAGGGTCAATGAGCAGTTCTTC
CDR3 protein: CASSLDLRVNEQFF